Presented here are 24 T cell receptor beta chains from one specimen sequenced in a study of brain T cells in children with intractable seizures. Libraries were prepared by immunoSEQ multiplex PCR; TCRdb keeps only in-frame clonotypes and omits some of them. There are several thousand clones in the sample; nearly 75% occur only once, and approximately 9.5% lies in the top ten. The sequenced cases were selected for having the highest brain T cell transcript signatures. The sequencing here drew on resected brain tissue, taken at surgery. The receptors come from a boy under three years old with tuberous sclerosis and intractable seizures.

This rearrangement joins TRBV6-6 to TRBJ1-6; possibly TRBD1 for D (5 bases). Germline CDR1 reads MNHNY; CDR2 reads SVGAGI (reference sequence). The CDR3 has 15 amino acids. V lost 0 bases to trimming and J lost 7 bases, with 10 bases between them. In nucleotides, the CDR3 is TGTGCCAGCAGTTACTCGGGGACGGGGAATTCACCCCTCCACTTT. Encoded protein: CASSYSGTGNSPLHF.

The V call is TRBV29-1, the J call TRBJ1-2, with no clear D. This CDR3 is 11 amino acids long. Between the trimmed V and J ends, which lost 6 bases and 6 bases, there was a span of 11 bases. Per germline, CDR1 SQVTM and CDR2 ANQGSEA. The CDR3 protein is CSVLLPDGYTF. CDR3 in DNA: TGCAGCGTCCTCCTACCGGATGGCTACACCTTC.

A few counts support this clone. The J gene is TRBJ1-1, the V gene TRBV5-1; 7 positions match TRBD1. The germline V gene encodes CDR1 SGHRS and CDR2 YFSETQ. V shed 4 bases, J shed 4 bases, and the junction held 10 bases outside the gene matches. The CDR3 spans 15 residues. The CDR3 spells CASSEGSGGITEAFF. The CDR3, as DNA: TGCGCCAGCAGCGAAGGCTCAGGGGGGATCACTGAAGCTTTCTTT.

The J gene is TRBJ2-7, the V gene TRBV21-1; the table's D gene call, TRBD1, was not cross checked with the DNA. TRBV21-1 is given as a pseudogene. The CDR3 covers 14 residues. CDR3 sequence (DNA): TGTGCCAGCAGCGCCGGGACAGGGGTGTACGAGCAGTACTTC. Protein product: CASSAGTGVYEQYF.

The chain links TRBV2 to TRBJ2-7, with D perhaps matching TRBD2 (5 bases). The CDR3 is made up of 13 amino acids. Deletions cut 8 bases from V and 6 bases from J, with 17 bases between. Germline assignment: CDR1 SNHLY and CDR2 FYNNEI. DNA of the CDR3: TGTGCCAGCTCGGAGACTACCCGCCGCGAGCAGTACTTC. Its protein is CASSETTRREQYF.

V usage is TRBV9 and J usage is TRBJ1-4, with TRBD1 matching over 7 bases. V lost 3 bases to trimming and J lost 9 bases; unmatched junction nucleotides: 14. There are 16 residues in the CDR3. Germline CDR1 and CDR2: SGDLS and YYNGEE. This CDR3 reads CASSETGTEALKKLFF. The DNA for the CDR3 is TGTGCCAGCAGCGAAACAGGGACAGAAGCATTGAAAAAACTGTTTTTT.

Written as DNA, the CDR3 is TGTGCCAGCAGTCGGACTAGCGGGGTCCAAGAGACCCAGTACTTC. Translating it yields CASSRTSGVQETQYF. This rearrangement joins TRBV6-5 to TRBJ2-5; 12 bases fit TRBD2. Germline-derived CDR1 and CDR2 are MNHEY and SVGAGI. The CDR3 covers 15 residues. V lost 5 bases, J lost 1 base, and 2 bases stayed unmatched.

This chain links TRBV11-2 with TRBJ2-1; D not resolved. Germline lookup yields CDR1 SGHAT and CDR2 FQNNGV. The V and J ends lost 0 bases and 3 bases respectively, with 3 bases between them. This CDR3 contains 13 residues. The CDR3 DNA reads as TGTGCCAGCAGCTTAGATGACTACAATGAGCAGTTCTTC. It encodes CASSLDDYNEQFF.

Only one count was recorded for this clone. This chain links TRBV5-4 with TRBJ2-5, with D unresolved. CDR3 length equals 14 residues. The V end was cut by 0 bases, the J end by 5 bases, with 11 bases between. In germline, CDR1 is SGHNT, CDR2 YYREEE (reference sequence). CDR3 nucleotide sequence: TGTGCCAGCAGCTTGGATCCGATTAGGGAGACCCAGTACTTC. It codes for CASSLDPIRETQYF. The full variable domain, in which reference TRBV5-4 and TRBJ2-5 provide the parts outside the CDR3, is ETGVTQSPTHLIKTRGQQVTLRCSSQSGHNTVSWYQQALGQGPQFIFQYYREEENGRGNFPPRFSGLQFPNYSSELNVNALELDDSALYLCASSLDPIRETQYFGPGTRLLVL.

Only a few counts were recorded for this clone. CDR3 in DNA: TGTGCCAGCAGCCGCGGGACTCTCAATGAGCAGTTCTTC. This gives the protein CASSRGTLNEQFF. V and J are TRBV5-6 and TRBJ2-1, with TRBD2 as a possible D gene (6 bases). The ends were cut back, 4 bases at V and 6 bases at J, with 11 bases in the middle. CDR3 size: 13 residues. Germline assignment: CDR1 SGHDT and CDR2 YYEEEE.

This chain connects TRBV7-3 to TRBJ1-2; D is ambiguous. The ends were cut back, 5 bases at V and 7 bases at J, with 11 bases in the middle. This CDR3 comprises 12 residues. Looked up from germline, CDR1 is SGHTA and CDR2 is FQGTGA. CDR3 protein: CASSPGGGGYTF. CDR3 nucleotide sequence: TGTGCCAGCAGCCCTGGAGGCGGTGGCTACACCTTC. Full variable domain (rest looked up from reference TRBV7-3 and TRBJ1-2): GAGVSQTPSNKVTEKGKYVELRCDPISGHTALYWYRQSLGQGPEFLIYFQGTGAADDSGLPNDRFFAVRPEGSVSTLKIQRTERGDSAVYLCASSPGGGGYTFGSGTRLTVV.

This sequence joins TRBV7-9 and TRBJ2-7, with 11 bases identical to TRBD1. Trimming cost V 5 bases and J 7 bases; bases outside gene matches: 7. Germline-derived CDR1 and CDR2 are SEHNR and FQNEAQ (reference sequence). This CDR3 has 14 residues. CDR3 in amino acids: CASSPGQGAREQYF. In nucleotides, the CDR3 is TGTGCCAGCAGCCCCGGACAGGGGGCGCGAGAGCAGTACTTC.

V and J are TRBV9 and TRBJ2-7, with D uncertain. Germline V CDR1 and CDR2: SGDLS, YYNGEE. The CDR3 has 14 amino acids. Trimming removed 3 bases at V and 1 base at J, with 11 bases between. This chain's CDR3 is CASSAEPDSYEQYF. The CDR3 nucleotides read TGTGCCAGCAGCGCCGAACCGGATTCCTACGAGCAGTACTTC. Combining the CDR3 with reference TRBV9 and TRBJ2-7 gives the whole variable domain DSGVTQTPKHLITATGQRVTLRCSPRSGDLSVYWYQQSLDQGLQFLIQYYNGEERAKGNILERFSAQQFPDLHSELNLSSLELGDSALYFCASSAEPDSYEQYFGPGTRLTVT.

CDR3 coding DNA: TGTGCCAGTTCGCGGGGGGGCCTTTTCGAGCAGTACTTC. Translating gives CASSRGGLFEQYF. This chain joins TRBV19 and TRBJ2-7; 9 positions agree with TRBD2. In germline, CDR1 is LNHDA, CDR2 SQIVND (reference sequence). This CDR3 has 13 residues. V dropped 8 bases and J dropped 6; count of bases not matched to a gene: 8.

This chain joins TRBV7-2 and TRBJ2-3; TRBD2 aligns across 11 bases. Trimming took 1 base from V and 4 from J; bases not matched to a gene: 4. Germline CDR1 SGHTA, CDR2 FQGNSA. This CDR3 spans 16 amino acids. CDR3 nucleotides: TGTGCCAGCAGCTTAGTAGGTAGCGGGGGGGCAGATACGCAGTATTTT. Its protein product is CASSLVGSGGADTQYF.

The chain carries TRBV9 and TRBJ1-5; weak D call: TRBD1 (6 bases). V was shortened by 4 bases and J by 3 bases, with 14 bases between the two germline ends. This CDR3 has 15 residues. Germline CDR1 SGDLS, CDR2 YYNGEE. CDR3 DNA: TGTGCCAGCAGCCCAACAGGGTACGACAATCAGCCCCAGCATTTT. This codes for CASSPTGYDNQPQHF.

J is TRBJ1-4 and V is TRBV6-5; perhaps TRBD1 as D (6 bases). This CDR3 comprises 15 residues. CDR1 and CDR2 from the germline V gene are MNHEY and SVGAGI. V shed 0 bases and J shed 4 bases, with 9 bases lying between them. DNA for the CDR3: TGTGCCAGCAGTTACTCATCAGGGGTTAATGAAAAACTGTTTTTT. Translation: CASSYSSGVNEKLFF.

J is TRBJ1-4 and V is TRBV19; no definite D call. CDR1 and CDR2 (germline): LNHDA, SQIVND (reference sequence). This CDR3 spans 14 amino acids. V gave up 6 bases and J gave up 8 bases, with 16 bases separating them. The DNA for the CDR3 is TGTGCCAGTAGACGGAGCGGAAACTCCGAAAAACTGTTTTTT. Amino acid sequence: CASRRSGNSEKLFF. The full variable domain, its missing parts supplied by reference TRBV19 and TRBJ1-4, is DGGITQSPKYLFRKEGQNVTLSCEQNLNHDAMYWYRQDPGQGLRLIYYSQIVNDFQKGDIAEGYSVSREKKESFPLTVTSAQKNPTAFYLCASRRSGNSEKLFFGSGTQLSVL.

The V call is TRBV2, the J call TRBJ1-6, with TRBD1 matching 7 bases. V lost 2 bases and J lost 5; bases outside the gene matches: 3. Germline V lookup: CDR1 SNHLY, CDR2 FYNNEI. The CDR3 sequence is 15 residues long. The CDR3 DNA is TGTGCCAGCAGTGAACAGGGGGGCAATAATTCACCCCTCCACTTT. Protein: CASSEQGGNNSPLHF.

V is TRBV7-9 and J is TRBJ2-1; no firm D call. V shed 0 bases and J shed 3 bases, with 6 bases lying between them. Germline V gives CDR1 SEHNR, CDR2 FQNEAQ (reference sequence). The CDR3 has 14 amino acids. CDR3 nucleotides: TGTGCCAGCAGCTTAGCACTTCTCTACAATGAGCAGTTCTTC. Amino acid sequence: CASSLALLYNEQFF.

The chain joins TRBV27 to TRBJ2-2, with 7 bases that match TRBD2. The CDR3 covers 16 residues. V lost 5 bases to trimming and J lost 6 bases; unmatched junction nucleotides: 12. Germline V gene lookup returns CDR1 MNHEY and CDR2 SMNVEV (reference sequence). CDR3 loop: CASSMGGGRGAGELFF. The CDR3 DNA is TGTGCCAGCAGTATGGGTGGCGGGAGAGGGGCCGGGGAGCTGTTTTTT.

The rearrangement uses TRBV6-1 and TRBJ2-7, with 7 bases identical to TRBD1. Per the germline V gene, CDR1 is MNHNS and CDR2 is SASEGT. Germline trimming cut 2 bases from V and 5 bases from J; bases unmatched to any gene: 6. The CDR3 has 14 amino acids. The CDR3 sequence: CASSEIRGIDEQYF. The DNA of the CDR3 is TGTGCCAGCAGTGAAATCAGGGGGATCGACGAGCAGTACTTC.

V usage is TRBV2 and J usage is TRBJ1-4; 7 nucleotides line up with TRBD1. The germline V gene encodes CDR1 SNHLY and CDR2 FYNNEI. J was trimmed by 7 bases and V by 8 bases; bases with no gene match: 7. There are 13 residues in the CDR3. For the CDR3, the DNA is TGTGCCAGCGAGAACAGGGGAGGTGAAAAACTGTTTTTT. Encoded protein: CASENRGGEKLFF.

The genes are TRBV7-9 and TRBJ2-7; 9 bases match TRBD2. The CDR3 contains 16 residues. With V trimmed by 0 bases and J by 6 bases, 9 bases remained unmatched. The germline V gene encodes CDR1 SEHNR and CDR2 FQNEAQ (reference sequence). CDR3 residues: CASSLAPSGVRFEQYF. CDR3 sequence (DNA): TGTGCCAGCAGCTTAGCCCCTAGCGGGGTTCGCTTCGAGCAGTACTTC.